Listed below are T cell receptor beta chains from one sample, sequenced in a study of T cells after yellow fever vaccination. TCRdb re-analysed the 5' RACE reads in MiXCR, keeping a single row per CDR3 protein. This table has roughly 63,000 distinct CDR3 sequences, less than 8.5% appearing once. The sample was CD8+ T cells sorted from PBMCs, taken 15 days after the yellow fever booster vaccination. The receptors derive from a young man who received the YFV17D yellow fever vaccine. Both conserved end residues are part of each CDR3. Fields, in order: D gene, J gene, V gene, clone size, CDR3 protein, CDR3 DNA. A D gene is named only where the DNA matches it firmly. Rows may omit the clone size; those that give it use once, few, many or a size class.

d_gene: TRBD2; j_gene: TRBJ2-1; v_gene: TRBV10-2; abundance: many; CDR3aa: CASRGGNEQFF; CDR3nt: TGCGCCAGCAGGGGGGGGAATGAGCAGTTCTTC
d_gene: -; j_gene: TRBJ2-3; v_gene: TRBV15; abundance: -; CDR3aa: CATSRSSDTQYF; CDR3nt: TGTGCCACCAGCAGATCGTCAGATACGCAGTATTTT
d_gene: TRBD1; j_gene: TRBJ2-7; v_gene: TRBV12-3/TRBV12-4; abundance: many; CDR3aa: CASSGQASSYEQYF; CDR3nt: TGTGCCAGCAGCGGACAGGCGAGCTCCTACGAGCAGTACTTC
d_gene: -; j_gene: TRBJ2-2; v_gene: TRBV30; abundance: few; CDR3aa: CAWKPGLNTGELFF; CDR3nt: TGTGCCTGGAAACCGGGACTTAACACCGGGGAGCTGTTTTTT
d_gene: -; j_gene: TRBJ2-1; v_gene: TRBV3-1; abundance: many; CDR3aa: CASSRDGAYNEQFF; CDR3nt: TGTGCCAGCAGCCGGGACGGAGCCTACAATGAGCAGTTCTTC
d_gene: -; j_gene: TRBJ2-7; v_gene: TRBV29-1; abundance: many; CDR3aa: CSVDVALYEQYF; CDR3nt: TGCAGCGTTGATGTGGCGCTATACGAGCAGTACTTC
d_gene: -; j_gene: TRBJ2-3; v_gene: TRBV28; abundance: many; CDR3aa: CASSFRGLAKTSSTDTQYF; CDR3nt: TGTGCCAGCAGTTTCCGGGGGCTAGCGAAAACTTCTAGCACAGATACGCAGTATTTT
d_gene: -; j_gene: TRBJ2-7; v_gene: TRBV6-2/TRBV6-3; abundance: many; CDR3aa: CATTSEGGGYAQYF; CDR3nt: TGTGCCACAACGAGCGAAGGAGGCGGCTACGCGCAGTACTTC
d_gene: -; j_gene: TRBJ2-7; v_gene: TRBV15; abundance: many; CDR3aa: CATSQGQGIYEQYF; CDR3nt: TGTGCCACCAGCCAAGGGCAGGGGATCTACGAGCAGTACTTC
d_gene: -; j_gene: TRBJ2-7; v_gene: TRBV27; abundance: many; CDR3aa: CASRSIGGSPYEQYF; CDR3nt: TGTGCCAGCAGATCGATCGGAGGGTCCCCCTACGAGCAGTACTTC
d_gene: TRBD1; j_gene: TRBJ2-3; v_gene: TRBV7-2; abundance: many; CDR3aa: CASRPQGDLFTQYF; CDR3nt: TGTGCCAGCAGACCCCAGGGGGACCTCTTTACGCAGTATTTT
d_gene: -; j_gene: TRBJ2-7; v_gene: TRBV11-2; abundance: many; CDR3aa: CASSPQGFEQYF; CDR3nt: TGTGCCAGCAGCCCGCAGGGGTTCGAGCAGTACTTC
d_gene: TRBD1; j_gene: TRBJ2-1; v_gene: TRBV7-9; abundance: many; CDR3aa: CASSGDRIASALQSSYNEQFF; CDR3nt: TGTGCCAGCAGCGGGGACAGGATCGCTAGCGCCTTACAAAGCTCCTACAATGAGCAGTTCTTC
d_gene: TRBD1; j_gene: TRBJ1-4; v_gene: TRBV7-7; abundance: -; CDR3aa: CASSSPTRTGLGEKLFF; CDR3nt: TGTGCCAGCAGCTCCCCCACTAGGACAGGGTTGGGTGAAAAACTGTTTTTT
d_gene: -; j_gene: TRBJ2-7; v_gene: TRBV4-3; abundance: many; CDR3aa: CASSQDRSARDLVYEQYF; CDR3nt: TGCGCCAGCAGCCAAGATCGATCAGCCAGGGACCTGGTGTACGAGCAGTACTTC
d_gene: -; j_gene: TRBJ2-5; v_gene: TRBV5-1; abundance: -; CDR3aa: CASSLEEAQYF; CDR3nt: TGCGCCAGCAGCTTGGAAGAGGCCCAGTACTTC
d_gene: TRBD1; j_gene: TRBJ2-1; v_gene: TRBV9; abundance: many; CDR3aa: CASSASGTGYNEQFF; CDR3nt: TGTGCCAGCAGCGCCAGCGGGACAGGGTACAATGAGCAGTTCTTC
d_gene: TRBD2; j_gene: TRBJ2-7; v_gene: TRBV7-2; abundance: many; CDR3aa: CASSLTGTSVTLNYEQYF; CDR3nt: TGTGCCAGCAGCTTAACTGGGACTAGCGTTACACTAAACTACGAGCAGTACTTC
d_gene: -; j_gene: TRBJ2-1; v_gene: TRBV19; abundance: many; CDR3aa: CASSIVGNEQFF; CDR3nt: TGTGCCAGTAGTATAGTGGGCAATGAGCAGTTCTTC
d_gene: -; j_gene: TRBJ1-2; v_gene: TRBV23-1; abundance: few; CDR3aa: CASSPQGRNGYTF; CDR3nt: TGCGCCAGCAGCCCACAGGGTCGGAATGGCTACACCTTC
d_gene: -; j_gene: TRBJ1-1; v_gene: TRBV7-2; abundance: many; CDR3aa: CASSLTSTEAFF; CDR3nt: TGTGCCAGCAGCTTAACAAGCACTGAAGCTTTCTTT
d_gene: TRBD2; j_gene: TRBJ2-1; v_gene: TRBV9; abundance: few; CDR3aa: CASSAGGASGSEQFF; CDR3nt: TGTGCCAGCAGCGCGGGCGGGGCTAGCGGGAGTGAGCAGTTCTTC
d_gene: TRBD1; j_gene: TRBJ2-1; v_gene: TRBV4-3; abundance: many; CDR3aa: CASSQVGTGRNEQFF; CDR3nt: TGCGCCAGCAGCCAAGTGGGGACAGGACGGAATGAGCAGTTCTTC
d_gene: -; j_gene: TRBJ2-1; v_gene: TRBV5-5; abundance: -; CDR3aa: CASSLGREEFF; CDR3nt: TGTGCCAGCAGCTTGGGAAGGGAGGAGTTCTTC
d_gene: -; j_gene: TRBJ1-5; v_gene: TRBV6-1; abundance: few; CDR3aa: CASRRVLSDQPQHF; CDR3nt: TGTGCCAGCAGACGAGTCCTGAGCGATCAGCCCCAGCATTTT
d_gene: -; j_gene: TRBJ2-1; v_gene: TRBV29-1; abundance: many; CDR3aa: CSVDDGDNEQFF; CDR3nt: TGCAGCGTTGATGACGGTGACAATGAGCAGTTCTTC
d_gene: -; j_gene: TRBJ2-1; v_gene: TRBV12-3/TRBV12-4; abundance: -; CDR3aa: CASRAGTGSEQFF; CDR3nt: TGTGCCAGCAGAGCCGGGACCGGGAGTGAGCAGTTCTTC
d_gene: -; j_gene: TRBJ2-7; v_gene: TRBV19; abundance: many; CDR3aa: CASSSPYDNSYEQYF; CDR3nt: TGTGCCAGTAGTAGCCCGTACGACAACTCCTACGAGCAGTACTTC
d_gene: TRBD1; j_gene: TRBJ2-7; v_gene: TRBV12-3/TRBV12-4; abundance: many; CDR3aa: CASSILTGKLILYEQYF; CDR3nt: TGTGCCAGCAGCATTCTGACAGGGAAGTTGATCCTCTACGAGCAGTACTTC
d_gene: -; j_gene: TRBJ2-1; v_gene: TRBV5-4; abundance: few; CDR3aa: CASSPSTGEQFF; CDR3nt: TGTGCCAGCAGCCCATCTACTGGTGAGCAGTTCTTC
d_gene: TRBD2; j_gene: TRBJ2-3; v_gene: TRBV6-5; abundance: -; CDR3aa: CASSSFAPGGGTDTQYF; CDR3nt: TGTGCCAGCAGTTCATTTGCCCCGGGAGGGGGCACAGATACGCAGTATTTT
d_gene: -; j_gene: TRBJ2-5; v_gene: TRBV25-1; abundance: many; CDR3aa: CASSDLSEWGPQETQYF; CDR3nt: TGTGCCAGCAGTGATCTCTCGGAGTGGGGCCCCCAAGAGACCCAGTACTTC
d_gene: -; j_gene: TRBJ2-3; v_gene: TRBV24-1; abundance: many; CDR3aa: CATSDWGLATDTQYF; CDR3nt: TGTGCCACCAGTGATTGGGGACTCGCCACAGATACGCAGTATTTT
d_gene: -; j_gene: TRBJ2-1; v_gene: TRBV7-9; abundance: many; CDR3aa: CASSLALGNEQFF; CDR3nt: TGTGCCAGCAGCTTAGCCCTAGGCAATGAGCAGTTCTTC
d_gene: TRBD2; j_gene: TRBJ2-7; v_gene: TRBV3-1; abundance: many; CDR3aa: CASSQGLSYEQYF; CDR3nt: TGTGCCAGCAGCCAGGGACTATCCTACGAGCAGTACTTC
d_gene: -; j_gene: TRBJ1-1; v_gene: TRBV20-1; abundance: many; CDR3aa: CSAALGANTEAFF; CDR3nt: TGCAGTGCTGCCTTGGGGGCAAACACTGAAGCTTTCTTT
d_gene: TRBD1; j_gene: TRBJ2-3; v_gene: TRBV7-2; abundance: many; CDR3aa: CASSSPRQGTFEDTQYF; CDR3nt: TGTGCCAGCAGCTCCCCCAGACAGGGTACCTTCGAAGATACGCAGTATTTT
d_gene: -; j_gene: TRBJ1-5; v_gene: TRBV4-1; abundance: -; CDR3aa: CASSHGNSANQPQHF; CDR3nt: TGCGCCAGCAGCCACGGGAATTCAGCAAATCAGCCCCAGCATTTT
d_gene: TRBD1; j_gene: TRBJ2-5; v_gene: TRBV15; abundance: many; CDR3aa: CATSRTGWTETQYF; CDR3nt: TGTGCCACCAGCCGGACAGGGTGGACAGAGACCCAGTACTTC
d_gene: -; j_gene: TRBJ2-7; v_gene: TRBV15; abundance: -; CDR3aa: CATSTRDKDGEQYF; CDR3nt: TGTGCCACCAGCACCCGGGACAAAGACGGCGAGCAGTACTTC
d_gene: TRBD2; j_gene: TRBJ2-3; v_gene: TRBV28; abundance: many; CDR3aa: CASGFMAGAGSDTQYF; CDR3nt: TGTGCCAGCGGCTTCATGGCGGGAGCAGGCTCAGATACGCAGTATTTT
d_gene: -; j_gene: TRBJ2-5; v_gene: TRBV27; abundance: many; CDR3aa: CASSWASQETQYF; CDR3nt: TGTGCCAGCAGTTGGGCATCGCAGGAGACCCAGTACTTC
d_gene: TRBD2; j_gene: TRBJ2-1; v_gene: TRBV20-1; abundance: many; CDR3aa: CSPAEREGLGEQFF; CDR3nt: TGCAGTCCCGCCGAGCGGGAGGGCCTGGGTGAGCAGTTCTTC
d_gene: TRBD2; j_gene: TRBJ2-5; v_gene: TRBV7-9; abundance: many; CDR3aa: CASSFLAEQETQYF; CDR3nt: TGTGCCAGCAGCTTCCTAGCGGAGCAAGAGACCCAGTACTTC
d_gene: -; j_gene: TRBJ2-7; v_gene: TRBV27; abundance: -; CDR3aa: CASSLHEGLDYEQYF; CDR3nt: TGTGCCAGCAGTTTACACGAGGGACTGGACTACGAGCAGTACTTC
d_gene: TRBD2; j_gene: TRBJ2-3; v_gene: TRBV7-3; abundance: many; CDR3aa: CASSPIAGAEAASTDTQYF; CDR3nt: TGTGCCAGCAGCCCAATAGCGGGAGCCGAGGCTGCTAGCACAGATACGCAGTATTTT
d_gene: TRBD1; j_gene: TRBJ1-1; v_gene: TRBV25-1; abundance: many; CDR3aa: CASREGGWAFF; CDR3nt: TGTGCCAGCAGAGAAGGGGGCTGGGCTTTCTTT
d_gene: TRBD2; j_gene: TRBJ2-7; v_gene: TRBV7-6; abundance: many; CDR3aa: CASSCIAGGSYEQYF; CDR3nt: TGTGCCAGCAGCTGCATAGCGGGAGGCTCCTACGAGCAGTACTTC
d_gene: -; j_gene: TRBJ2-1; v_gene: TRBV9; abundance: many; CDR3aa: CASSVATASSYNEQFF; CDR3nt: TGTGCCAGCAGCGTAGCTACCGCCAGCTCCTACAATGAGCAGTTCTTC
d_gene: TRBD2; j_gene: TRBJ2-1; v_gene: TRBV9; abundance: many; CDR3aa: CASSVGLAAGGEQFF; CDR3nt: TGTGCCAGCAGCGTAGGCCTAGCGGCGGGGGGGGAGCAGTTCTTC
d_gene: TRBD2; j_gene: TRBJ2-1; v_gene: TRBV6-2/TRBV6-3; abundance: many; CDR3aa: CASSYSIGERGNEQFF; CDR3nt: TGTGCCAGCAGTTACTCGATAGGGGAGCGGGGCAATGAGCAGTTCTTC
d_gene: -; j_gene: TRBJ2-2; v_gene: TRBV7-9; abundance: many; CDR3aa: CASSFLGSHGELFF; CDR3nt: TGTGCCAGCAGCTTCCTCGGGAGCCACGGGGAGCTGTTTTTT
d_gene: -; j_gene: TRBJ2-7; v_gene: TRBV7-6; abundance: many; CDR3aa: CASSPPGVTEQYF; CDR3nt: TGTGCCAGCAGCCCCCCAGGGGTCACCGAGCAGTACTTC
d_gene: TRBD2; j_gene: TRBJ2-7; v_gene: TRBV10-3; abundance: many; CDR3aa: CAISDLGRREPYEQYF; CDR3nt: TGTGCCATCAGTGACCTCGGGAGGAGAGAACCCTACGAGCAGTACTTC
d_gene: TRBD2; j_gene: TRBJ2-2; v_gene: TRBV5-1; abundance: many; CDR3aa: CASSLGDAGAINTGELFF; CDR3nt: TGCGCCAGCAGCTTGGGAGATGCGGGAGCCATCAACACCGGGGAGCTGTTTTTT